This TCR beta chain was recovered during a study of technical replicates of blood from several donors. Data came from immunoSEQ multiplex PCR; TCRdb stores just in-frame clones and leaves some out. The sample yields 75,000 to 90,000 clones, approximately 93% seen once. Looked up from germline, CDR1 is SQVTM and CDR2 is ANQGSEA. Trimming removed 1 base from V and 7 bases from J, with 17 bases in between. This CDR3 is 15 amino acids long. Sequenced sample: T cells isolated from PBMCs. The chain carries TRBV29-1 and TRBJ2-1; the D is unclear. This sequence originates from a human donor in good health. The CDR3 sequence: CSVEVYYTKANEQFF. Written as DNA, the CDR3 is TGCAGCGTTGAAGTTTACTATACAAAGGCTAATGAGCAGTTCTTC.